The TCR beta chain under discussion was sequenced for a study of blood T cells in healthy people across ages. Study outcomes and limitations: PBMCs were not sorted, which prevented a conclusive comparison of naive versus antigen-experienced cells. Donors of long life had a larger count of naive CD4+ cells and greater diversity than aged donors.

This clonotype was detected a few times. Its antigen is currently unknown. Sample-barcoded 5' priming and a J-beta primer mix drove a second PCR of about 6 to 12 cycles. Tags on each cDNA molecule came from a template-switch adaptor with 12 random nucleotides. Each CDR3 protein gets one entry after TCRdb re-called the 5' RACE reads with MiXCR. The sample yields roughly 1.9 million distinct CDR3 sequences, approximately 40% seen once. The source is a human donor in good health. Material for sequencing was blood.

CDR3 bases: TGTGCCACCAGTGATTTGCGCCGGGGGAACAATGAGCAGTTCTTC. It encodes CATSDLRRGNNEQFF. The chain employs TRBV24-1 and TRBJ2-1, with TRBD2 as a possible D gene (6 bases). The CDR3 runs 15 residues. Trimming took off 0 bases at V and 5 bases at J, with 10 bases between the two ends. Germline loops: CDR1 KGHDR, CDR2 SFDVKD.